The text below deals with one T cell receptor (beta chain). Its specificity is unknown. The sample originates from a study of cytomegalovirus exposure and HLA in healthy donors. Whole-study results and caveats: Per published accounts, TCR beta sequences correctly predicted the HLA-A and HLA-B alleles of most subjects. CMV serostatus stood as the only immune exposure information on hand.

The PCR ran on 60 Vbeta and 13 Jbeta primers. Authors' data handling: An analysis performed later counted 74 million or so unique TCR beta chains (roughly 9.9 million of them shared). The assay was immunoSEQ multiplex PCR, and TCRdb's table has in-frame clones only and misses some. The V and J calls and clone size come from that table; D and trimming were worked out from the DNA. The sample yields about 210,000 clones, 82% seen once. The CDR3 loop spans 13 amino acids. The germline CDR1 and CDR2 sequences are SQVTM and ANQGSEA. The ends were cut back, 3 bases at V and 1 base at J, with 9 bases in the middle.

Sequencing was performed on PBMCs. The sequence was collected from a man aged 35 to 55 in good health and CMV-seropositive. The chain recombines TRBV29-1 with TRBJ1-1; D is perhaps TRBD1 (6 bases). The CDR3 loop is CSVEGARNTEAFF. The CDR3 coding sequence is TGCAGCGTTGAGGGGGCTAGGAACACTGAAGCTTTCTTT.